These 5 T cell receptor beta chains share one sample of origin, sequenced in a study of CD8 T cells in Susac syndrome. The RNA input was about 0.5 to 1 ug, and it was reverse transcribed with random hexamers. TCRdb redid the calling of the immunoSEQ multiplex PCR reads with MiXCR, one entry per CDR3 protein. The data contain about 200,000 distinct CDR3 sequences, roughly 94% of them seen just once; the ten biggest clones take up approximately 0.094%. The source material was CD4+ T cells from PBMCs. All receptors come from a human donor in good health.

The chain is built from TRBV12-3 or TRBV12-4 and TRBJ2-2; 8 bases are shared with TRBD1. V trimming: 8 bases; J trimming: 8 bases; junction bases outside the gene matches: 13. This CDR3 region has 15 residues. CDR3 region: CASALTGAGMGELFF. Written as DNA, the CDR3 is TGTGCCAGCGCGCTGACAGGGGCCGGGATGGGGGAGCTGTTTTTT.

The chain couples TRBV29-1 to TRBJ1-1; unclear D gene. Looked up from germline, CDR1 is SQVTM and CDR2 is ANQGSEA. Trimming left V 4 bases short and J 0 bases short, with 9 bases between. This CDR3 is 13 amino acids long. In DNA form, the CDR3 reads TGCAGCGTTGGAGTACAGATGAACACTGAAGCTTTCTTT. Its translation: CSVGVQMNTEAFF.

This chain joins TRBV5-1 and TRBJ2-3; D ambiguous. Trimming removed 0 bases from V and 0 bases from J, with 8 bases in between. The CDR3 is made up of 15 amino acids. In germline, CDR1 is SGHRS, CDR2 YFSETQ. The CDR3 region has the DNA TGCGCCAGCAGCTTGGGGTCCCCCAGCACAGATACGCAGTATTTT. Translating gives CASSLGSPSTDTQYF.

The rearrangement uses TRBV20-1 and TRBJ1-2; D is unclear. Trimming cost V 5 bases and J 8 bases, with 9 bases left between them. The CDR3 contains 10 residues. CDR1 DFQATT and CDR2 SNEGSKA come from the germline V gene (reference sequence). CDR3 region: CSAYIVGYTF. CDR3 DNA: TGCAGTGCTTACATTGTGGGCTACACCTTC.

The V gene is TRBV7-9, the J gene TRBJ2-1, with unresolved D. Germline values: CDR1 SEHNR, CDR2 FQNEAQ (reference sequence). V lost 0 bases and J lost 4, with 4 bases in between. The CDR3 contains 13 residues. CDR3 in DNA: TGTGCCAGCAGCTTAGCTGCTTACAATGAGCAGTTCTTC. Translating gives CASSLAAYNEQFF. The whole variable domain, remainder taken from reference TRBV7-9 and TRBJ2-1, is DTGVSQNPRHKITKRGQNVTFRCDPISEHNRLYWYRQTLGQGPEFLTYFQNEAQLEKSRLLSDRFSAERPKGSFSTLEIQRTEQGDSAMYLCASSLAAYNEQFFGPGTRLTVL.